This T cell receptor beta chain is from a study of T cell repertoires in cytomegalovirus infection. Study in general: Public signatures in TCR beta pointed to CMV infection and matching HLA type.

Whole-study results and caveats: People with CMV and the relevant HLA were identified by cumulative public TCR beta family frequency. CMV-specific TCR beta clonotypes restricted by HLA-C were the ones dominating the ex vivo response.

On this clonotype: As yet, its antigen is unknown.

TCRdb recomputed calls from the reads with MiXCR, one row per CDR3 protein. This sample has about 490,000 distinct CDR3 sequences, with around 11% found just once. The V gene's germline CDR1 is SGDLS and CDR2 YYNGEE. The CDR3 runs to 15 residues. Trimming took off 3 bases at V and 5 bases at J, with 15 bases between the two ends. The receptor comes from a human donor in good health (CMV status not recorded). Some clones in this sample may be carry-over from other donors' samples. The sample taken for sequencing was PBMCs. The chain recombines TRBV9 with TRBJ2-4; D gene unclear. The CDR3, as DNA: TGTGCCAGCAGCGAGGATGGGATCACGCAAAACATTCAGTACTTC. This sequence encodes CASSEDGITQNIQYF. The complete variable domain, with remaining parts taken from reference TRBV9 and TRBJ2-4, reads DSGVTQTPKHLITATGQRVTLRCSPRSGDLSVYWYQQSLDQGLQFLIQYYNGEERAKGNILERFSAQQFPDLHSELNLSSLELGDSALYFCASSEDGITQNIQYFGAGTRLSVL.